The 26 T cell receptor beta chains below were found in one sample sequenced in a study of PD-L1 blockade in urothelial cancer. Sequencing used immunoSEQ multiplex PCR; TCRdb keeps in-frame clones, though not all of them. The top ten hold roughly 6.1% of the sample, which has approximately 79,000 clones, around 90% seen once. The starting material was PBMCs, obtained around atezolizumab (anti-PD-L1) treatment. The receptors come from a woman in her 70s with urothelial cancer.

This chain joins TRBV5-4 and TRBJ2-3, with 8 nucleotides matching TRBD2. CDR1 and CDR2 from the germline V gene are SGHNT and YYREEE (reference sequence). The CDR3 runs 16 residues. Germline trimming cut 3 bases from V and 2 bases from J; bases unmatched to any gene: 8. The CDR3 here is CASSSSTSADTDTQYF. CDR3 coding DNA: TGTGCCAGCAGCTCGTCGACTAGCGCGGACACAGATACGCAGTATTTT. Filled out from reference TRBV5-4 and TRBJ2-3, the complete variable domain reads ETGVTQSPTHLIKTRGQQVTLRCSSQSGHNTVSWYQQALGQGPQFIFQYYREEENGRGNFPPRFSGLQFPNYSSELNVNALELDDSALYLCASSSSTSADTDTQYFGPGTRLTVL.

V gene TRBV2 combines with J gene TRBJ2-5; perhaps TRBD2 as D (5 bases). The germline V gene has CDR1 SNHLY and CDR2 FYNNEI. There are 12 residues in the CDR3. V was cut by 3 bases and J by 5 bases, with 7 bases left in between. CDR3 in amino acids: CASSERGETQYF. The DNA for the CDR3 is TGTGCCAGCAGTGAGAGAGGGGAGACCCAGTACTTC.

J is TRBJ1-2 and V is TRBV5-5, with 8 bases identical to TRBD1. Losses at the gene ends were 2 bases for V and 6 bases for J; bases not matched to a gene: 9. The CDR3 runs to 15 residues. CDR1 and CDR2 (germline): SGHKS, YYEKEE (reference sequence). This CDR3 is CASSFVLTTGDGYTF. DNA of the CDR3: TGTGCCAGCAGCTTTGTTTTGACGACAGGGGATGGCTACACCTTC.

This clone appeared a few times. The genes are TRBV9 and TRBJ1-1; 8 nucleotides align to TRBD1. With V trimmed by 3 bases and J by 4 bases, 8 bases remained unmatched. The CDR3 has 15 residues. Germline CDR1 is SGDLS and CDR2 is YYNGEE. The DNA for the CDR3 is TGTGCCAGCAGCGCGGAGGACAGGGAAGGCACTGAAGCTTTCTTT. This gives the protein CASSAEDREGTEAFF.

The chain couples TRBV9 to TRBJ1-2; D is unclear. V was cut by 0 bases and J by 2 bases, with 5 bases left in between. The CDR3 spans 13 residues. Germline lookup yields CDR1 SGDLS and CDR2 YYNGEE. As DNA, the CDR3 is TGTGCCAGCAGCGTAGCAGGAAACTATGGCTACACCTTC. Its protein product is CASSVAGNYGYTF.

The chain joins TRBV5-5 to TRBJ2-5, with D possibly being TRBD1 (6 bases). V was shortened by 3 bases and J by 4 bases, with 13 bases between the two germline ends. The CDR3 sequence is 14 residues long. The germline V gene has CDR1 SGHKS and CDR2 YYEKEE (reference sequence). The CDR3 sequence is CASSSPQGGETQYF. The DNA of the CDR3 is TGTGCCAGCAGCTCCCCTCAAGGGGGAGAGACCCAGTACTTC.

The chain combines TRBV30 with TRBJ1-1; the D is unclear. Germline CDR1 GTSNPN, CDR2 SVGIG (reference sequence). The V and J ends lost 4 bases and 6 bases respectively, with 12 bases between them. The CDR3 covers 12 residues. The CDR3 region is CAWTRDTSEAFF. The CDR3 nucleotides are TGTGCCTGGACGCGGGATACCTCTGAAGCTTTCTTT.

This chain links TRBV27 with TRBJ2-6; D is ambiguous. Germline V lookup: CDR1 MNHEY, CDR2 SMNVEV (reference sequence). Deletions cut 8 bases from V and 0 bases from J, with 5 bases between. The CDR3 is 13 residues long. CDR3 region: CASGSSGANVLTF. The CDR3 region has the DNA TGTGCCAGCGGCAGCTCTGGGGCCAACGTCCTGACTTTC.

The table lists this clone with a few counts. The genes are TRBV6-6 and TRBJ1-5, with 8 bases aligning to TRBD1. Looked up from germline, CDR1 is MNHNY and CDR2 is SVGAGI (reference sequence). V gave up 5 bases and J gave up 6 bases; unmatched junction bases: 9. The CDR3 runs to 15 residues. DNA for the CDR3: TGTGCCAGCAGTCCGGGACAGGCAGGTACTCAGCCCCAGCATTTT. It encodes CASSPGQAGTQPQHF.

The chain employs TRBV19 and TRBJ2-1; D is ambiguous. V dropped 3 bases and J dropped 0 bases, with 15 bases sitting between them. The CDR3 totals 17 residues. Germline V gene data show CDR1 as LNHDA and CDR2 as SQIVND (reference sequence). For the CDR3, the DNA is TGTGCCAGTAGTATGTCGGTCACCCTAAGCTCCTACAATGAGCAGTTCTTC. Amino acid sequence: CASSMSVTLSSYNEQFF.

The chain uses TRBV4-1 and TRBJ2-3, with 8 bases matching TRBD2. Germline lookup yields CDR1 MGHRA and CDR2 YSYEKL. J lost 4 bases, V lost 1 base, and 7 bases had no gene match. This CDR3 region has 16 residues. The CDR3 sequence is CASSQGIREGADTQYF. The DNA of the CDR3 is TGCGCCAGCAGCCAAGGGATACGGGAGGGCGCAGATACGCAGTATTTT.

The chain uses TRBV4-3 and TRBJ2-5; TRBD1 is a possible D gene (7 bases). Germline CDR1 is LGHNA and CDR2 is YSLEER. This CDR3 region has 17 residues. The V end lost 1 base, the J end lost 2 bases, and 17 bases lay between the germline ends. The CDR3 here is CASSQGPGGRKQETQYF. CDR3 DNA sequence: TGCGCCAGCAGCCAAGGGCCAGGGGGGAGGAAACAAGAGACCCAGTACTTC.

The chain links TRBV4-2 to TRBJ1-2, with TRBD1 as a possible D gene (6 bases). From germline, CDR1 is LGHNA and CDR2 YNFKEQ. The CDR3 spans 12 residues. Trimming removed 0 bases at V and 12 bases at J, with 11 bases between. CDR3 sequence reads: CASSQDLGAHTF. The CDR3 DNA reads TGTGCCAGCAGCCAAGATTTGGGGGCCCACACCTTC.

V and J are TRBV15 and TRBJ1-5, with D possibly matching TRBD1 (6 bases). This CDR3 is 15 amino acids long. Germline V gene lookup returns CDR1 LNHNV and CDR2 YYDKDF (reference sequence). The V end lost 0 bases, the J end lost 7 bases, and 13 bases lay between the germline ends. This CDR3 is CATSRDKGGVQPQHF. The CDR3, as DNA: TGTGCCACCAGCAGAGATAAGGGGGGGGTACAGCCCCAGCATTTT.

The chain combines TRBV6-6 with TRBJ1-6, with TRBD1 matching over 7 bases. Germline V gene lookup returns CDR1 MNHNY and CDR2 SVGAGI (reference sequence). The CDR3 runs 15 residues. The junction had 8 bases not matched to a gene; V was cut back by 5 bases and J by 7 bases. The CDR3 loop reads CASSTRQGPNSPLHF. The CDR3 DNA reads as TGTGCCAGCAGTACCCGACAGGGACCCAATTCACCCCTCCACTTT.

In nucleotides, the CDR3 is TGTGCCAGCAGCACGCAACCACTAGCGGGAGATGAGCAGTTCTTC. Protein product: CASSTQPLAGDEQFF. The chain has TRBV9 and TRBJ2-1, with 11 bases that match TRBD2. The CDR3 loop spans 15 amino acids. V trimming: 4 bases; J trimming: 8 bases; junction bases outside the gene matches: 8. Germline lookup yields CDR1 SGDLS and CDR2 YYNGEE. Looking up the rest from reference TRBV9 and TRBJ2-1 gives the full variable domain: DSGVTQTPKHLITATGQRVTLRCSPRSGDLSVYWYQQSLDQGLQFLIQYYNGEERAKGNILERFSAQQFPDLHSELNLSSLELGDSALYFCASSTQPLAGDEQFFGPGTRLTVL.

The V call is TRBV9, the J call TRBJ2-5; 8 bases fit TRBD1. V lost 3 bases, J lost 5 bases, and 6 bases stayed unmatched. Germline V gene sequence: CDR1 SGDLS, CDR2 YYNGEE. The CDR3 consists of 14 residues. The CDR3 protein is CASSARTGYETQYF. CDR3 DNA sequence: TGTGCCAGCAGCGCCCGGACAGGGTACGAGACCCAGTACTTC.

The rearrangement links TRBV5-1 to TRBJ2-7; 11 bases are a match to TRBD2. The V gene's germline CDR1 is SGHRS and CDR2 YFSETQ. The V segment lost 3 bases and the J segment 2 bases; nucleotides outside the gene matches: 7. The CDR3 covers 16 residues. The CDR3 is CASSSLAGGETYEQYF. The CDR3 nucleotides are TGCGCCAGCAGCTCTTTAGCGGGAGGGGAAACCTACGAGCAGTACTTC. Complete variable domain (other parts from reference TRBV5-1 and TRBJ2-7): KAGVTQTPRYLIKTRGQQVTLSCSPISGHRSVSWYQQTPGQGLQFLFEYFSETQRNKGNFPGRFSGRQFSNSRSEMNVSTLELGDSALYLCASSSLAGGETYEQYFGPGTRLTVT.

This clone was seen just once. This chain joins TRBV9 and TRBJ1-3; 7 bases align to TRBD1. The CDR3 totals 17 residues. CDR1 and CDR2 from the germline V gene are SGDLS and YYNGEE. Trimming at V came to 0 bases and at J to 0 bases, leaving 6 bases not matched to a gene. CDR3 region: CASSVEGQVLSGNTIYF. CDR3 coding DNA: TGTGCCAGCAGCGTAGAAGGACAGGTCCTCTCTGGAAACACCATATATTTT.

CDR3 bases: TGTGCCAGCAGCCAACAGCGGGGAACCACCGGGGAGCTGTTTTTT. Its protein product is CASSQQRGTTGELFF. The chain carries TRBV4-2 and TRBJ2-2; 7 bases align to TRBD2. Unmatched junction bases numbered 4, after V lost 2 bases and J lost 4 bases. The CDR3 sequence is 15 residues long. Germline CDR1 reads LGHNA; CDR2 reads YNFKEQ.

A few counts support this clone. The chain employs TRBV6-1 and TRBJ2-1; 7 nucleotides match TRBD2. V shed 4 bases and J 2 bases; nucleotides not matched to a gene: 17. This CDR3 comprises 19 residues. CDR1 and CDR2 from the germline V gene are MNHNS and SASEGT. The DNA of the CDR3 is TGTGCCAGCAGTGCCGAACCCCATATTCTAAGCGGGACCTACAATGAGCAGTTCTTC. Its protein product is CASSAEPHILSGTYNEQFF.

The chain employs TRBV11-2 and TRBJ2-7; possibly TRBD1 for D (6 bases). The CDR3 has 16 amino acids. Looked up from germline, CDR1 is SGHAT and CDR2 is FQNNGV. Trimming took 5 bases from V and 0 from J, leaving 17 bases between them. CDR3 DNA: TGTGCCAGCAGCCCCTTCGGCCAGGGGACCTCCTACGAGCAGTACTTC. As protein: CASSPFGQGTSYEQYF.

The J gene is TRBJ2-4, the V gene TRBV10-2; 7 bases line up with TRBD1. The J segment lost 2 bases and the V segment lost 5 bases, leaving 6 bases of the junction unmatched. In germline, CDR1 is WSHSY, CDR2 SAAADI. The CDR3 is 15 residues long. The CDR3 spells CASSTNRGTKNIQYF. The CDR3 coding sequence is TGCGCCAGCAGTACTAACAGGGGTACCAAAAACATTCAGTACTTC.

The genes are TRBV11-2 and TRBJ2-7; D unresolved. CDR3 length equals 15 residues. The V end was cut by 0 bases, the J end by 3 bases, with 12 bases between. CDR1 is SGHAT and CDR2 is FQNNGV in the germline V gene. The CDR3 coding sequence is TGTGCCAGCAGCTTAGATTGGGCAGGTTACTACGAGCAGTACTTC. Its translation: CASSLDWAGYYEQYF.

The rearrangement links TRBV14 to TRBJ2-7; 10 nucleotides align to TRBD1. CDR3 length equals 15 residues. Germline loops: CDR1 SGHDN, CDR2 FVKESK. V shed 4 bases and J 0 bases; nucleotides not matched to a gene: 3. CDR3 protein: CASSPWTGGSYEQYF. The CDR3 region has the DNA TGTGCCAGCAGCCCCTGGACAGGGGGCTCCTACGAGCAGTACTTC.

This rearrangement joins TRBV28 to TRBJ2-3, with unresolved D. V was pared by 8 bases and J by 4 bases, with 7 bases between. The CDR3 consists of 11 residues. The germline CDR1 and CDR2 sequences are MDHEN and SYDVKM. The CDR3 is CASRRADTQYF. CDR3 nucleotide sequence: TGTGCCAGCCGCCGGGCAGATACGCAGTATTTT.